The 17 T cell receptor beta chains presented below share a single source sample, sequenced in a study of blood T cell repertoires in COVID-19. TCRdb's copy holds only in-frame clones and misses some; the assay was immunoSEQ multiplex PCR. The repertoire has 250,000 to 350,000 clones, roughly 80% of them found once; the top ten carry around 1.6%. What was sequenced was peripheral blood. These receptors originate from a human donor with COVID-19, enrolled during active disease. The donor label of this sample is uncertain.

This chain joins TRBV9 and TRBJ1-6; possible D gene TRBD1, 6 bases. CDR3 length: 14 amino acids. V lost 0 bases to trimming and J lost 6 bases, with 7 bases between them. The germline V gene has CDR1 SGDLS and CDR2 YYNGEE. Written as DNA, the CDR3 is TGTGCCAGCAGCGTAGAGGGGGTTAATTCACCCCTCCACTTT. It encodes CASSVEGVNSPLHF.

The chain is built from TRBV30 and TRBJ2-7, with TRBD2 as a possible D gene (6 bases). The CDR3 is 11 amino acids. Deletions cut 8 bases from V and 2 bases from J, with 10 bases between. Germline loops: CDR1 GTSNPN, CDR2 SVGIG (reference sequence). The CDR3 is CAGGSAYEQYF. The CDR3 coding sequence is TGTGCCGGGGGGAGCGCCTACGAGCAGTACTTC.

This clone was found a few times. The chain has TRBV6-4 and TRBJ1-6, with D hard to call. This CDR3 region has 15 residues. Trimming took off 4 bases at V and 8 bases at J, with 15 bases between the two ends. Germline loops: CDR1 MRHNA, CDR2 SNTAGT. The CDR3 here is CASSAGRVGDSPLHF. For the CDR3, the DNA is TGTGCCAGCAGTGCCGGGAGGGTAGGCGATTCACCCCTCCACTTT.

Only a few counts were recorded for this clone. This sequence joins TRBV7-3 and TRBJ2-1; D is undetermined. Germline V gene lookup returns CDR1 SGHTA and CDR2 FQGTGA. This CDR3 comprises 13 residues. Trimming took off 2 bases at V and 5 bases at J, with 7 bases between the two ends. The CDR3 sequence is CASSLDFDNEQFF. In DNA, the CDR3 is TGTGCCAGCAGCTTAGACTTCGACAATGAGCAGTTCTTC.

The chain has TRBV7-9 and TRBJ1-3; 8 nucleotides agree with TRBD1. The V gene end was trimmed by 4 bases and the J gene end by 6 bases; junction bases not matched to a gene: 8. This CDR3 region has 15 residues. Germline assignment: CDR1 SEHNR and CDR2 FQNEAQ (reference sequence). CDR3 bases: TGTGCCAGCAGCTCAAGGACAGGGTCAGCAAACACCATATATTTT. Translated, it gives CASSSRTGSANTIYF.

V gene TRBV25-1 combines with J gene TRBJ2-1; TRBD2 matches 10 bases. The CDR3 loop spans 13 amino acids. V dropped 7 bases and J dropped 4; count of bases not matched to a gene: 1. CDR1 and CDR2 from the germline V gene are MGHDK and SYGVNS. Here the CDR3 reads CASKTSGYNEQFF. The DNA for the CDR3 is TGTGCCAGCAAGACTAGCGGGTACAATGAGCAGTTCTTC.

The chain links TRBV27 to TRBJ2-2; the D is unclear. Per germline, CDR1 MNHEY and CDR2 SMNVEV (reference sequence). The CDR3 extends over 15 amino acids. Trimming pared 4 bases from V and 5 bases from J, leaving 14 bases between. The CDR3 loop reads CASSWSNPITGELFF. The CDR3, as DNA: TGTGCCAGCAGTTGGAGTAACCCCATAACCGGGGAGCTGTTTTTT.

This clone was counted between two and nine times. The chain recombines TRBV7-9 with TRBJ2-7; no clear D. CDR1 SEHNR and CDR2 FQNEAQ come from the germline V gene (reference sequence). Between the trimmed V and J ends, which lost 1 base and 3 bases, there was a span of 4 bases. The CDR3 has 12 residues. CDR3: CASSLVSYEQYF. The CDR3 nucleotides read TGTGCCAGCAGCTTAGTCAGCTACGAGCAGTACTTC. The full variable domain, with the rest looked up from reference TRBV7-9 and TRBJ2-7, is DTGVSQNPRHKITKRGQNVTFRCDPISEHNRLYWYRQTLGQGPEFLTYFQNEAQLEKSRLLSDRFSAERPKGSFSTLEIQRTEQGDSAMYLCASSLVSYEQYFGPGTRLTVT.

The rearrangement uses TRBV19 and TRBJ1-2, with D maybe TRBD1 (6 bases). The CDR3 contains 14 residues. The germline V and J ends were trimmed by 4 bases and 2 bases, with 11 bases remaining between them. Germline V lookup: CDR1 LNHDA, CDR2 SQIVND (reference sequence). This CDR3 is CASSTDRPNYGYTF. The CDR3 region has the DNA TGTGCCAGTAGTACCGACAGGCCCAACTATGGCTACACCTTC.

A single count supports this clone. This sequence joins TRBV7-6 and TRBJ2-3, with TRBD2 as a possible D gene (5 bases). V was pared by 3 bases and J by 0 bases, with 16 bases between. This CDR3 is built from 17 residues. From germline, CDR1 is SGHVS and CDR2 FNYEAQ. CDR3 sequence (DNA): TGTGCCAGCAGCTTGATGGGAGCGGTGCGGAGCACAGATACGCAGTATTTT. Its translation is CASSLMGAVRSTDTQYF.

The J gene is TRBJ2-1, the V gene TRBV3-1 (or the pseudogene TRBV3-2); TRBD2 matches 14 bases. The CDR3 covers 15 residues. CDR1 and CDR2 from the germline V gene are LGHDT and YNNKEL (reference sequence). V gave up 6 bases and J gave up 4 bases; unmatched junction bases: 2. The CDR3 protein is CASRRTSGGYNEQFF. The DNA for the CDR3 is TGTGCCAGCAGACGGACTAGCGGGGGGTACAATGAGCAGTTCTTC.

The chain has TRBV3-1 (or the pseudogene TRBV3-2) and TRBJ1-1, with a weak D call TRBD1 (6 bases). The CDR3 is made up of 16 amino acids. CDR1 LGHDT and CDR2 YNNKEL come from the germline V gene (reference sequence). V was clipped by 5 bases and J by 1 base, with 17 bases between them. CDR3: CASSYPPGARNTEAFF. CDR3 in DNA: TGTGCCAGCAGCTACCCCCCAGGGGCCCGGAACACTGAAGCTTTCTTT.

The chain employs TRBV2 and TRBJ1-4; possible D gene TRBD1, 5 bases. The CDR3 sequence is 17 residues long. Germline V gene lookup returns CDR1 SNHLY and CDR2 FYNNEI. V lost 4 bases to trimming and J lost 3 bases, with 18 bases between them. Written as DNA, the CDR3 is TGTGCCAGCAGTGTTTTCCAGGGCCCCTCTGCTAATGAAAAACTGTTTTTT. This translates into CASSVFQGPSANEKLFF.

This clone showed up just once. V gene TRBV9 combines with J gene TRBJ1-2, with no clear D. CDR3 length: 13 residues. In germline, CDR1 is SGDLS, CDR2 YYNGEE. V lost 0 bases and J lost 7, with 10 bases in between. CDR3 in DNA: TGTGCCAGCAGCGTAGTTGAGGGCAGTGGCTACACCTTC. It codes for CASSVVEGSGYTF.

This clone appeared a few times. The V gene is TRBV12-3 or TRBV12-4, the J gene TRBJ2-2, with no clear D. V shed 7 bases and J shed 6 bases, with 12 bases lying between them. The CDR3 contains 13 residues. CDR3 DNA: TGTGCCAGCAACAGAGTTTTAGCCGGGGAGCTGTTTTTT. Protein product: CASNRVLAGELFF.

J is TRBJ2-7 and V is TRBV4-3, with 9 bases lining up with TRBD1. The CDR3 is 16 residues long. CDR1 LGHNA and CDR2 YSLEER come from the germline V gene. The junction had 9 bases not matched to a gene; V was cut back by 0 bases and J by 6 bases. CDR3 sequence: CASSQDLGQGMGEQYF. The CDR3 region has the DNA TGCGCCAGCAGCCAAGATTTGGGACAGGGTATGGGCGAGCAGTACTTC.

The chain joins TRBV5-1 to TRBJ2-7, with D perhaps matching TRBD1 (6 bases). Germline V gene sequence: CDR1 SGHRS, CDR2 YFSETQ. V was shortened by 0 bases and J by 1 base, with 11 bases between the two germline ends. CDR3 length: 15 amino acids. This chain's CDR3 is CASSLGPGESYEQYF. The CDR3 DNA reads as TGCGCCAGCAGCTTGGGGCCAGGGGAATCCTACGAGCAGTACTTC.